This T cell receptor beta chain was retrieved from a study of T cells in Graves' hyperthyroidism and ophthalmopathy. For the study at large: Specimen type is peripheral blood, collected at initial diagnosis prior to any treatment.

The ends were cut back, 4 bases at V and 0 bases at J, with 16 bases in the middle. CDR1 is SGDLS and CDR2 is YYNGEE in the germline V gene. CDR3 size: 17 residues. Amplification yielded TCR beta CDR3 regions, with RNA transcripts as the source. The HTBI primer set served for first-round RT-PCR of the TCR CDR3. TCRdb itself ran the multiplex PCR reads through MiXCR, one entry per CDR3 protein. The repertoire holds more than 500,000 distinct CDR3 sequences, about 16% seen once, with 25% to 30% in the top ten. Regarding the study as a whole: The blood repertoire included most of the expanded thyroid clonotypes above 0.001.

The sample holds a few counts of this clonotype. The target antigen is unknown. The sample consisted of blood. The chain carries TRBV9 and TRBJ1-4, with no clear D. The sequence was obtained from a woman in her 30s with Graves' ophthalmopathy. CDR3 coding DNA: TGTGCCAGCAGCCCCAAGCCGGGCCTCACAACTAATGAAAAACTGTTTTTT. It translates to CASSPKPGLTTNEKLFF.